These 10 T cell receptor beta chains were sequenced from one sample in a study of lung T cells in sarcoidosis with Löfgren's syndrome. TCRdb redid the calling of the reads with MiXCR, one entry per CDR3 protein. The table lists more than 50,000 distinct CDR3 sequences, 21% of them singletons. The sequenced material came from CD4+ T cells from PBMCs. These receptors all stem from a human donor with sarcoidosis (Löfgren's syndrome or another form), or a control subject (not recorded which).

About this clonotype: A much larger clone lies one base from this, so it may be a read error. The chain combines TRBV20-1 with TRBJ2-7; 9 nucleotides line up with TRBD2. The germline gives CDR1 DFQATT, CDR2 SNEGSKA (reference sequence). The trim removed 3 bases at V and 5 bases at J, leaving 17 bases unmatched. The CDR3 has 17 residues. The CDR3 is CSARGGTSWSFGDEQYF. CDR3 nucleotides: TGCAGTGCTAGGGGGGGGACTAGCTGGAGCTTTGGCGACGAGCAGTACTTC.

The J gene is TRBJ1-4, the V gene TRBV4-2; D remains unclear. CDR3 length: 16 residues. V was pared by 4 bases and J by 1 base, with 13 bases between. The germline V gene encodes CDR1 LGHNA and CDR2 YNFKEQ. In DNA form, the CDR3 reads TGTGCCAGCAGCCCAGAACACACTCGAACTAATGAAAAACTGTTTTTT. Residues: CASSPEHTRTNEKLFF.

This chain uses TRBV2 with TRBJ2-7; D is unresolved. The CDR3 contains 14 residues. The germline V gene encodes CDR1 SNHLY and CDR2 FYNNEI. V lost 4 bases and J 8 bases, leaving 18 bases between the germline ends. The CDR3 sequence: CASSGFPSRAKQYF. The CDR3 bases are TGTGCCAGCAGTGGGTTCCCGAGCCGCGCGAAGCAGTACTTC.

This clonotype was counted many times. The chain joins TRBV3-1 to TRBJ2-1, with 15 bases lining up with TRBD2. The germline CDR1 and CDR2 sequences are LGHDT and YNNKEL (reference sequence). The V and J ends lost 3 bases and 2 bases, in that order; junction bases with no gene match: 5. This CDR3 comprises 18 residues. The CDR3 DNA follows: TGTGCCAGCAGCCAGCCCGGGACTAGCGGGGGGCCCTACAATGAGCAGTTCTTC. Translated: CASSQPGTSGGPYNEQFF.

This clonotype ranks as medium-sized (0.01 to 0.1%). The CDR3 reads CASRGNSPLHF. CDR3 sequence (DNA): TGTGCCAGCAGAGGGAATTCACCCCTCCACTTT. The rearrangement links TRBV6-1 to TRBJ1-6; no clear D. Germline V gene lookup returns CDR1 MNHNS and CDR2 SASEGT. Trimming shortened V by 6 bases and J by 7 bases, and 4 bases separated the two germline ends. The length of the CDR3 is 11 residues.

This clonotype has ten or more counts. V is TRBV6-1 and J is TRBJ1-1; 9 bases fit TRBD1. The V and J ends lost 5 bases and 1 base, in that order; junction bases with no gene match: 2. The length of the CDR3 is 14 residues. From germline, CDR1 is MNHNS and CDR2 SASEGT. The CDR3 sequence: CASSRTGENTEAFF. The CDR3 region has the DNA TGTGCCAGCAGTCGGACAGGGGAGAACACTGAAGCTTTCTTT.

This clonotype was observed a few times. This chain links TRBV29-1 with TRBJ1-2; tentatively, D is TRBD1 (5 bases). Germline values: CDR1 SQVTM, CDR2 ANQGSEA. The CDR3 consists of 11 residues. Between the trimmed V and J ends, which lost 7 bases and 8 bases, there was a span of 14 bases. The CDR3: CSASGPGGYTF. Written as DNA, the CDR3 is TGCAGCGCCTCAGGGCCCGGGGGCTACACCTTC. Complete variable domain (other parts from reference TRBV29-1 and TRBJ1-2): SAVISQKPSRDICQRGTSLTIQCQVDSQVTMMFWYRQQPGQSLTLIATANQGSEATYESGFVIDKFPISRPNLTFSTLTVSNMSPEDSSIYLCSASGPGGYTFGSGTRLTVV.

This clonotype was observed once. Its ends do not fully match the called genes, so a read error is possible. The V gene is TRBV27, the J gene TRBJ2-1; the D gene is possibly TRBD1 (6 bases). This CDR3 region has 14 residues. CDR1 is MNHEY, CDR2 SMNVEV, per germline (reference sequence). The CDR3 nucleotides are TGTGCCAGCAGGCGACTGGGAAGGGACAATGAGCAGTCCTTC. It specifies CASRRLGRDNEQSF.

This clonotype was recorded at least ten times. J is TRBJ1-1 and V is TRBV28; D might be TRBD1 (5 bases). V was cut by 7 bases and J by 1 base, with 13 bases left in between. This CDR3 is built from 14 residues. Looked up from germline, CDR1 is MDHEN and CDR2 is SYDVKM. CDR3 sequence reads: CASNLGHPNTEAFF. The CDR3 coding sequence is TGTGCCAGCAACCTCGGACACCCGAACACTGAAGCTTTCTTT.

This clonotype has at least ten counts. J is TRBJ2-5 and V is TRBV20-1, with D possibly being TRBD1 or TRBD2 (5 bases each). The CDR3 consists of 12 residues. In germline, CDR1 is DFQATT, CDR2 SNEGSKA (reference sequence). V was shortened by 0 bases and J by 5 bases, with 7 bases between the two germline ends. This chain's CDR3 is CSARDEGETQYF. CDR3 DNA sequence: TGCAGTGCTAGAGATGAGGGGGAGACCCAGTACTTC.